The next 10 T cell receptor beta chains were all read from a single sample in a study of control samples from healthy donors and cancer patients. The method was immunoSEQ multiplex PCR; TCRdb's version includes in-frame clones alone and lacks a portion of them. The sample includes 130,000 or so clones, about nine tenths seen only once; the top ten take less than 9.5%. Sequencing was performed on blood. These receptors all come from a middle-aged man in good health.

The chain uses TRBV7-2 and TRBJ2-5; D is unclear. Trimming took off 1 base at V and 3 bases at J, with 6 bases between the two ends. This CDR3 is built from 13 residues. Germline V gene data show CDR1 as SGHTA and CDR2 as FQGNSA. The CDR3 region is CASSLGPKETQYF. DNA of the CDR3: TGTGCCAGCAGCTTAGGACCTAAAGAGACCCAGTACTTC.

The rearrangement uses TRBV19 and TRBJ2-1; 7 bases are a match to TRBD1. This CDR3 has 13 residues. Germline values: CDR1 LNHDA, CDR2 SQIVND (reference sequence). The V and J ends lost 10 bases and 2 bases, in that order; junction bases with no gene match: 5. CDR3 in DNA: TGTGCCACTGGACAGGAGCCCTACAATGAGCAGTTCTTC. It encodes CATGQEPYNEQFF.

The chain combines TRBV10-3 with TRBJ2-7; 7 positions match TRBD2. Looked up from germline, CDR1 is ENHRY and CDR2 is SYGVKD. CDR3 length equals 14 residues. The ends lost 10 bases at V and 1 base at J; junction bases unmatched: 10. The CDR3 protein is CATEDGSGSYEQYF. The DNA of the CDR3 is TGTGCCACCGAAGATGGTAGCGGGTCCTACGAGCAGTACTTC.

The chain employs TRBV7-9 and TRBJ2-1, with D uncertain. The CDR3 sequence is 12 residues long. Germline-derived CDR1 and CDR2 are SEHNR and FQNEAQ (reference sequence). The germline V and J ends were trimmed by 2 bases and 9 bases, with 8 bases remaining between them. The CDR3 DNA follows: TGTGCCAGCAGCTTATTCAGCAGTGAGCAGTTCTTC. Translating it yields CASSLFSSEQFF.

V and J are TRBV7-2 and TRBJ1-2; possible D gene TRBD1, 5 bases. Trimming shortened V by 3 bases and J by 7 bases, and 12 bases separated the two germline ends. The CDR3 covers 13 residues. Germline V gene data show CDR1 as SGHTA and CDR2 as FQGNSA. CDR3 sequence reads: CASSFPGLGGYTF. The DNA of the CDR3 is TGTGCCAGCAGCTTCCCAGGGTTGGGTGGCTACACCTTC.

The genes are TRBV5-1 and TRBJ1-6; possibly TRBD1 for D (5 bases). The germline V gene has CDR1 SGHRS and CDR2 YFSETQ. The CDR3 covers 13 residues. V dropped 4 bases and J dropped 9 bases, with 11 bases sitting between them. This CDR3 is CASSASGSSPLHF. CDR3 coding DNA: TGCGCCAGCAGCGCTTCAGGGAGTTCACCCCTCCACTTT.

The chain uses TRBV7-2 and TRBJ1-1; D remains ambiguous. The CDR3 has 14 amino acids. Germline V CDR1 and CDR2: SGHTA, FQGNSA. The ends were cut back, 1 base at V and 1 base at J, with 7 bases in the middle. CDR3 sequence reads: CASSLVAGNTEAFF. The CDR3 nucleotides are TGTGCCAGCAGCTTAGTAGCGGGGAACACTGAAGCTTTCTTT.

This chain joins TRBV9 and TRBJ1-1; TRBD1 agrees at 7 bases. The V gene's germline CDR1 is SGDLS and CDR2 YYNGEE. With V trimmed by 9 bases and J by 1 base, 6 bases remained unmatched. CDR3 size: 13 residues. In DNA form, the CDR3 reads TGTGCCACCACGGACAGGTGGAACACTGAAGCTTTCTTT. Its translation is CATTDRWNTEAFF.

The chain recombines TRBV12-5 with TRBJ1-1; D gene unclear. Germline V lookup: CDR1 LGHNT, CDR2 FRNRAP. Trimming cost V 3 bases and J 4 bases, with 6 bases left between them. CDR3 length equals 12 residues. The DNA of the CDR3 is TGTGCTAGTGGTTTTGGGTTCACTGAAGCTTTCTTT. It yields the protein CASGFGFTEAFF.

The rearrangement uses TRBV25-1 and TRBJ1-2, with 7 bases aligning to TRBD1. This CDR3 comprises 13 residues. Trimming cost V 3 bases and J 7 bases; bases outside gene matches: 5. The germline CDR1 and CDR2 sequences are MGHDK and SYGVNS. The CDR3 nucleotides are TGTGCCAGCAGTGATTACAGGGGAGCTGGCTACACCTTC. This sequence encodes CASSDYRGAGYTF.